The 27 T cell receptor beta chains below all came from one sample that was sequenced in a study of OX40 agonist ivuxolimab in advanced cancers. Repertoires were generated with immunoSEQ multiplex PCR, while TCRdb's copy carries only in-frame clones and drops some. The sample consists of 80,000 to 100,000 clones, roughly nine tenths of them appearing once. Sequencing used CD4+ or CD8+ T cells sorted from blood, obtained in a trial of the OX40 agonist ivuxolimab. These receptors were obtained from an adult with an advanced solid tumor such as melanoma, head and neck, liver or kidney cancer.

The chain links TRBV7-3 to TRBJ2-1; 14 nucleotides agree with TRBD2. V dropped 5 bases and J dropped 9; count of bases not matched to a gene: 6. CDR3 length: 15 residues. Germline CDR1 is SGHTA and CDR2 is FQGTGA. This CDR3 reads CASSPGLAGEAEQFF. The CDR3 region has the DNA TGTGCCAGCAGCCCGGGACTAGCGGGAGAGGCTGAGCAGTTCTTC.

This chain links TRBV7-8 with TRBJ2-1; 10 bases match TRBD1. Germline V CDR1 and CDR2: SGHVS, FQNEAQ. The CDR3 consists of 15 residues. Trimming removed 5 bases from V and 10 bases from J; junction bases left unmatched: 11. Here the CDR3 DNA reads TGTGCCAGCAGCCCCCGGGACAGGGGAGCCGCCGAGCAGTTCTTC. Its protein is CASSPRDRGAAEQFF.

This CDR3 is CASSLLGSGETQYF. The DNA for the CDR3 is TGTGCCAGCAGCCTACTCGGCTCCGGTGAGACCCAGTACTTC. This sequence joins TRBV6-5 and TRBJ2-5; D ambiguous. V was trimmed by 6 bases and J by 5 bases, leaving 16 bases between them. Germline V gene data show CDR1 as MNHEY and CDR2 as SVGAGI. The CDR3 runs 14 residues.

The chain couples TRBV10-2 to TRBJ2-1, with 8 positions matching TRBD2. V trimming: 7 bases; J trimming: 1 base; junction bases outside the gene matches: 9. Germline lookup yields CDR1 WSHSY and CDR2 SAAADI. The CDR3 has 16 residues. The CDR3 region has the DNA TGCGCCAGCAAAGAGGAGCGACTAGCGTCCTACAATGAGCAGTTCTTC. As protein: CASKEERLASYNEQFF.

As concerns this clone: The sample contains more than one DNA sequence encoding this CDR3. The chain carries TRBV5-4 and TRBJ1-6; D gene unclear. The V end was cut by 0 bases, the J end by 7 bases, with 5 bases between. Germline assignment: CDR1 SGHNT and CDR2 YYREEE (reference sequence). The CDR3 has 13 amino acids. CDR3 DNA sequence: TGTGCCAGCAGCTTGGACGGGAATTCACCCCTCCACTTT. Its translation is CASSLDGNSPLHF.

V gene TRBV11-1 combines with J gene TRBJ2-2, with D perhaps assigned TRBD1 or TRBD2 (6 bases each). The CDR3 is 19 residues long. V gave up 0 bases and J gave up 0 bases, with 17 bases separating them. Looked up from germline, CDR1 is SGHAT and CDR2 is FQDESV (reference sequence). The CDR3 DNA sequence: TGTGCCAGCAGCTTAGCGCCAATTTCGGGGGCCGCGAACACCGGGGAGCTGTTTTTT. Translated, it gives CASSLAPISGAANTGELFF.

The genes are TRBV7-2 and TRBJ1-1, with 9 bases identical to TRBD1. With 4 bases clipped from V and 4 bases from J, the junction kept 7 bases outside the gene matches. The CDR3 runs 15 residues. Per germline, CDR1 SGHTA and CDR2 FQGNSA. The CDR3 reads CASSSLQGAGTEAFF. CDR3 DNA sequence: TGTGCCAGCAGCTCCTTACAGGGGGCTGGCACTGAAGCTTTCTTT.

This rearrangement joins TRBV11-2 to TRBJ1-5; tentative D call: TRBD1 (5 bases). In germline, CDR1 is SGHAT, CDR2 FQNNGV. The CDR3 runs to 13 residues. Trimming shortened V by 0 bases and J by 7 bases, and 7 bases separated the two germline ends. This CDR3 reads CASSLDGGQPQHF. The CDR3 DNA is TGTGCCAGCAGCTTAGACGGGGGACAGCCCCAGCATTTT.

This clone was observed a handful of times. The chain joins TRBV13 to TRBJ2-1; the match to TRBD2 covers 8 bases. Germline-derived CDR1 and CDR2 are PRHDT and FYEKMQ (reference sequence). V lost 5 bases, J lost 3 bases, and 21 bases stayed unmatched. The CDR3 has 20 residues. The chain's CDR3 is CASSPTGGLVPLEDYNEQFF. CDR3 nucleotides: TGTGCCAGCAGCCCGACGGGGGGACTAGTGCCCTTGGAAGACTACAATGAGCAGTTCTTC.

This clone is a singleton in its sample. The chain combines TRBV5-1 with TRBJ2-3; maybe TRBD2 (5 bases). Trimming took 0 bases from V and 5 from J, leaving 13 bases between them. CDR3 length: 15 residues. The germline CDR1 and CDR2 sequences are SGHRS and YFSETQ. Written as DNA, the CDR3 is TGCGCCAGCAGCTTGGCCCCTAACGAGGGAGATACGCAGTATTTT. It codes for CASSLAPNEGDTQYF.

The V and J genes are TRBV6-1 and TRBJ2-5; 8 bases are a match to TRBD1. The CDR3 length is 14 residues. In germline, CDR1 is MNHNS, CDR2 SASEGT. With 3 bases clipped from V and 4 bases from J, the junction kept 4 bases outside the gene matches. The CDR3 DNA follows: TGTGCCAGCAGTGATTCGACAGGGGCAGAGACCCAGTACTTC. Translated, it gives CASSDSTGAETQYF.

This chain uses TRBV7-9 with TRBJ2-7; perhaps TRBD2 as D (6 bases). V was pared by 3 bases and J by 5 bases, with 14 bases between. The CDR3 sequence is 14 residues long. Germline V gene data show CDR1 as SEHNR and CDR2 as FQNEAQ (reference sequence). CDR3 region: CASSFGGSRNEQYF. For the CDR3, the DNA is TGTGCCAGCAGCTTTGGAGGGTCACGGAACGAGCAGTACTTC.

This clone has just a few counts. The chain recombines TRBV7-9 with TRBJ2-5, with TRBD1 matching 7 bases. The CDR3 extends over 19 amino acids. The J segment lost 0 bases and the V segment lost 0 bases, leaving 13 bases of the junction unmatched. Germline loops: CDR1 SEHNR, CDR2 FQNEAQ (reference sequence). The CDR3 DNA reads TGTGCCAGCAGCTTAGCGAGGGACAGATCTTTAAAGTACCAAGAGACCCAGTACTTC. It translates to CASSLARDRSLKYQETQYF.

The genes are TRBV18 and TRBJ2-2; D unclear. Germline V lookup: CDR1 KGHSH, CDR2 LQKENI. Deletions cut 1 base from V and 0 bases from J, with 3 bases between. This CDR3 has 14 amino acids. The CDR3 sequence is CASSPLPNTGELFF. The CDR3 bases are TGTGCCAGCTCACCACTCCCGAACACCGGGGAGCTGTTTTTT.

The chain carries TRBV15 and TRBJ1-2, with 7 bases fitting TRBD1. The J segment lost 6 bases and the V segment lost 0 bases, leaving 10 bases of the junction unmatched. The length of the CDR3 is 16 residues. Germline CDR1 LNHNV, CDR2 YYDKDF (reference sequence). CDR3 in DNA: TGTGCCACCAGCAGAGATCGGGCGGCAGGGGGAAATGGCTACACCTTC. Protein sequence: CATSRDRAAGGNGYTF.

This chain connects TRBV29-1 to TRBJ1-2, with 9 bases matching TRBD1. V dropped 7 bases and J dropped 4; count of bases not matched to a gene: 10. The CDR3 is 14 amino acids. The germline V gene has CDR1 SQVTM and CDR2 ANQGSEA. In DNA, the CDR3 is TGCAGCGCCGCCCGGGACAGGGACACCTATGGCTACACCTTC. The encoded protein is CSAARDRDTYGYTF.

J is TRBJ2-2 and V is TRBV4-3; 12 nucleotides match TRBD2. Germline values: CDR1 LGHNA, CDR2 YSLEER. The CDR3 is made up of 15 amino acids. With V trimmed by 4 bases and J by 3 bases, 0 bases remained unmatched. As DNA, the CDR3 is TGCGCCAGCAGCCGACTAGCGGGAGACACCGGGGAGCTGTTTTTT. It specifies CASSRLAGDTGELFF.

The sample holds a few counts of this clone. The rearrangement uses TRBV6-6 and TRBJ1-1; 9 bases line up with TRBD1. Germline-derived CDR1 and CDR2 are MNHNY and SVGAGI (reference sequence). The V and J ends lost 8 bases and 0 bases, in that order; junction bases with no gene match: 10. The CDR3 has 16 residues. The CDR3 loop is CASDTGQGPLNTEAFF. The DNA of the CDR3 is TGTGCCAGCGATACTGGACAGGGGCCACTGAACACTGAAGCTTTCTTT.

This CDR3 is CASATGTYTDTQYF. DNA for the CDR3: TGCGCCAGCGCGACCGGGACTTACACAGATACGCAGTATTTT. The gene calls are TRBV5-1 and TRBJ2-3, with a possible D match to TRBD2 (6 bases). This CDR3 has 14 amino acids. V lost 7 bases to trimming and J lost 2 bases, with 14 bases between them. The germline gives CDR1 SGHRS, CDR2 YFSETQ.

As concerns this clone: The same CDR3 can be traced to other DNA sequences in this sample. The chain recombines TRBV18 with TRBJ1-3, with D possibly TRBD1 on 6 matching bases. Germline assignment: CDR1 KGHSH and CDR2 LQKENI. V gave up 3 bases and J gave up 0 bases, with 12 bases separating them. The CDR3 is 16 residues long. CDR3 coding DNA: TGTGCCAGCTCACCCCGGACGGACAGCTCTGGAAACACCATATATTTT. This encodes CASSPRTDSSGNTIYF. Using reference TRBV18 and TRBJ1-3 for the parts outside the CDR3, the full variable domain is NAGVMQNPRHLVRRRGQEARLRCSPMKGHSHVYWYRQLPEEGLKFMVYLQKENIIDESGMPKERFSAEFPKEGPSILRIQQVVRGDSAAYFCASSPRTDSSGNTIYFGEGSWLTVV.

This sequence joins TRBV5-1 and TRBJ2-1; D may match TRBD1 or TRBD2 (5 bases each). The CDR3 has 15 amino acids. V dropped 4 bases and J dropped 5 bases, with 16 bases sitting between them. CDR1 SGHRS and CDR2 YFSETQ come from the germline V gene. The CDR3 is CASSPQVGGNNEQFF. The CDR3 DNA reads as TGCGCCAGCAGCCCCCAAGTTGGGGGAAACAATGAGCAGTTCTTC.

The CDR3 protein is CASSPEGQGASGAFF. CDR3 DNA sequence: TGTGCCAGTAGTCCGGAAGGACAGGGGGCATCAGGTGCTTTCTTT. The chain joins TRBV19 to TRBJ1-1; 11 nucleotides line up with TRBD1. The V gene's germline CDR1 is LNHDA and CDR2 SQIVND (reference sequence). V trimming: 5 bases; J trimming: 11 bases; junction bases outside the gene matches: 13. The CDR3 extends over 15 amino acids.

This clone turned up a few times. J is TRBJ2-7 and V is TRBV7-2; D is unclear. V lost 5 bases and J 3 bases, leaving 8 bases between the germline ends. CDR3 size: 12 residues. Germline assignment: CDR1 SGHTA and CDR2 FQGNSA. The CDR3 DNA reads TGTGCCAGCAGCCCGAAGGTCTACGAGCAGTACTTC. It codes for CASSPKVYEQYF.

CDR3 residues: CSVWANRDTQYF. The CDR3 nucleotides are TGCAGCGTTTGGGCTAACCGAGATACGCAGTATTTT. This chain uses TRBV29-1 with TRBJ2-3; D remains unclear. The CDR3 is made up of 12 amino acids. V was cut by 5 bases and J by 5 bases, with 11 bases left in between. CDR1 and CDR2 (germline): SQVTM, ANQGSEA.

On this clone itself: Other DNA sequences in the same sample also yield this CDR3. The genes are TRBV4-2 and TRBJ2-2, with 7 bases fitting TRBD2. Germline assignment: CDR1 LGHNA and CDR2 YNFKEQ. V was clipped by 0 bases and J by 0 bases; unmatched bases: 4. This CDR3 has 17 residues. CDR3 amino acids: CASSQEGGLANTGELFF. CDR3 DNA sequence: TGTGCCAGCAGCCAAGAAGGCGGACTAGCGAACACCGGGGAGCTGTTTTTT.

This CDR3 reads CASSLALQGWGTDTQYF. CDR3 DNA sequence: TGTGCCAGCAGCTTAGCCCTACAGGGGTGGGGCACAGATACGCAGTATTTT. The chain is built from TRBV7-9 and TRBJ2-3; 7 bases are a match to TRBD1. Trimming at V came to 0 bases and at J to 1 base, leaving 7 bases not matched to a gene. This CDR3 spans 17 amino acids. Looked up from germline, CDR1 is SEHNR and CDR2 is FQNEAQ (reference sequence).

The chain carries TRBV4-1 and TRBJ2-1; the match to TRBD1 covers 7 bases. Germline values: CDR1 MGHRA, CDR2 YSYEKL. The ends lost 0 bases at V and 7 bases at J; junction bases unmatched: 6. This CDR3 contains 15 residues. The CDR3 DNA is TGCGCCAGCAGCCAAGAACAGAACAGGGGAAATGAGCAGTTCTTC. Its protein product is CASSQEQNRGNEQFF.